The clone carrying this T cell receptor (beta chain) has ten or more counts. TCRdb re-analysed the 5' RACE reads in MiXCR, keeping a single row per CDR3 protein. The top ten clones hold 20% to 25% of a sample with about 360,000 distinct CDR3 sequences, about 15% of them seen once. The source of the sample is a study of T-cell memory formation after mild COVID-19. V gave up 1 base and J gave up 1 base, with 8 bases separating them. The CDR3 length is 14 residues. The source material was PBMCs or a T cell subset sorted from them (not recorded which). This TCR derives from a man aged 18 to 35 who had mild COVID-19 (a few samples of this study predate the infection). Cell type and time point are not known. J is TRBJ2-7 and V is TRBV12-3 or TRBV12-4; D gene uncertain. DNA for the CDR3: TGTGCCAGCAGTTTAGGCGACGGTTCCTACGAGCAGTACGTC. This codes for CASSLGDGSYEQYV.